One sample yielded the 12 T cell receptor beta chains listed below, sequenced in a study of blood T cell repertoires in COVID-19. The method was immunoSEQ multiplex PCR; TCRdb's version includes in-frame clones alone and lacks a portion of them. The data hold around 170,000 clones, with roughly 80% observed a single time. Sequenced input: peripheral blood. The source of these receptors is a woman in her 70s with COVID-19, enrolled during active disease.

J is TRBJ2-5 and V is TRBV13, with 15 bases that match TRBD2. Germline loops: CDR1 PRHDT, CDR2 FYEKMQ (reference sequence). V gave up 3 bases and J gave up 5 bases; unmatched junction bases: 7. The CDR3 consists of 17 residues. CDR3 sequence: CASSFRTSGRAWETQYF. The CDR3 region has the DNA TGTGCCAGCAGCTTTAGGACTAGCGGGAGGGCCTGGGAGACCCAGTACTTC.

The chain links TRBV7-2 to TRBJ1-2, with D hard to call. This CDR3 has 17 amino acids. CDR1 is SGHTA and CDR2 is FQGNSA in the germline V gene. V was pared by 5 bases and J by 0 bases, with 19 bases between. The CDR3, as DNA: TGTGCCAGCAGCCTCCGGGGAATCGTTGAGGCTAACTATGGCTACACCTTC. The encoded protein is CASSLRGIVEANYGYTF.

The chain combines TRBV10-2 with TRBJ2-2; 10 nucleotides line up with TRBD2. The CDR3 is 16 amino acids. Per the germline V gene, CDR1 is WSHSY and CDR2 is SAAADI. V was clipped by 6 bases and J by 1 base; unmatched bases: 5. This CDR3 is CASRSGLARNTGELFF. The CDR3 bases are TGCGCCAGCAGATCGGGACTAGCGAGGAACACCGGGGAGCTGTTTTTT.

This CDR3 reads CASSQYSGTMSSGNTIYF. In nucleotides, the CDR3 is TGTGCCAGCAGCCAGTACTCCGGGACAATGAGCTCTGGAAACACCATATATTTT. This chain uses TRBV3-1 (or the pseudogene TRBV3-2) with TRBJ1-3; D perhaps matches TRBD1 (6 bases). The CDR3 consists of 18 residues. V lost 3 bases to trimming and J lost 0 bases, with 18 bases between them. The germline V gene encodes CDR1 LGHDT and CDR2 YNNKEL (reference sequence).

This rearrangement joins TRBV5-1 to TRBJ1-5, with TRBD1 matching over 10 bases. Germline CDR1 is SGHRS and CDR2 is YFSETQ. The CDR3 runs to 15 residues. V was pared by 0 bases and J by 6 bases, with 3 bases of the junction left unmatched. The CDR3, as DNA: TGCGCCAGCAGCTTGGATGGGACAGGGGTTCAGCCCCAGCATTTT. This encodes CASSLDGTGVQPQHF. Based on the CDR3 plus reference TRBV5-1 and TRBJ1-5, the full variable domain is KAGVTQTPRYLIKTRGQQVTLSCSPISGHRSVSWYQQTPGQGLQFLFEYFSETQRNKGNFPGRFSGRQFSNSRSEMNVSTLELGDSALYLCASSLDGTGVQPQHFGDGTRLSIL.

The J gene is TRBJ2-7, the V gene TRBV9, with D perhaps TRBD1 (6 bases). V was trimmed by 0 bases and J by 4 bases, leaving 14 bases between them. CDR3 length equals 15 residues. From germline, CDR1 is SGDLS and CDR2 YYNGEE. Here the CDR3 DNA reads TGTGCCAGCAGCGTAGCCCCAGGGGAAGTTTACGAGCAGTACTTC. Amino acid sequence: CASSVAPGEVYEQYF.

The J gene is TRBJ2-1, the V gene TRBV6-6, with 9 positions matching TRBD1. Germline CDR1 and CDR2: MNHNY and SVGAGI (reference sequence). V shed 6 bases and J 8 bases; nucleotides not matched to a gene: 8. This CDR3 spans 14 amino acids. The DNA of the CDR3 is TGTGCCAGCAGGAGGGGACAGGGAGGCGATGAGCAGTTCTTC. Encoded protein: CASRRGQGGDEQFF.

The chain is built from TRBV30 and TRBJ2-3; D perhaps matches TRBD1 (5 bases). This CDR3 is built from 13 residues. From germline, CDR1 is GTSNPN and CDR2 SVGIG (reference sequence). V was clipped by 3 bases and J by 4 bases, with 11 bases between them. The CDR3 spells CAWSQGSPDTQYF. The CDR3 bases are TGTGCCTGGAGCCAGGGTTCGCCAGATACGCAGTATTTT. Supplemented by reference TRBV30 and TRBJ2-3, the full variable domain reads SQTIHQWPATLVQPVGSPLSLECTVEGTSNPNLYWYRQAAGRGLQLLFYSVGIGQISSEVPQNLSASRPQDRQFILSSKKLLLSDSGFYLCAWSQGSPDTQYFGPGTRLTVL.

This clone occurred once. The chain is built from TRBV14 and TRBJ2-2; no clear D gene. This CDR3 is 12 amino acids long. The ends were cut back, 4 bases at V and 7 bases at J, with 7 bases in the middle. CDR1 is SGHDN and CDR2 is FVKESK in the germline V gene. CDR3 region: CASSLPGGELFF. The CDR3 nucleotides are TGTGCCAGCAGCCTCCCGGGCGGGGAGCTGTTTTTT.

CDR3 amino acids: CASSGSGTSKDEQFF. The CDR3, as DNA: TGTGCCAGCAGTGGGAGTGGGACTAGCAAGGATGAGCAGTTCTTC. The chain joins TRBV6-2 or TRBV6-3 to TRBJ2-1; 9 bases map to TRBD2. Germline V lookup: CDR1 MNHEY, CDR2 SVGEGT. The CDR3 covers 15 residues. V trimming: 5 bases; J trimming: 8 bases; junction bases outside the gene matches: 10.

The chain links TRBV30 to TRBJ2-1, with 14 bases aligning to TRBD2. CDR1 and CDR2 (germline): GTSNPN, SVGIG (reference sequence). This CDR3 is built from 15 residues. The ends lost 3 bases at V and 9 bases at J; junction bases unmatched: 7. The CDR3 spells CAWRGTSGRRGEQFF. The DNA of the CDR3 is TGTGCCTGGAGGGGGACTAGCGGGAGAAGGGGTGAGCAGTTCTTC.

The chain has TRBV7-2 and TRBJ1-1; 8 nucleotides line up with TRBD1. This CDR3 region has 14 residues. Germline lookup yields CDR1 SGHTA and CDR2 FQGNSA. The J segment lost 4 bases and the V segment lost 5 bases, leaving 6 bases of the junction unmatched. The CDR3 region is CASSPFRGPTEAFF. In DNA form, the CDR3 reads TGTGCCAGCAGCCCTTTCAGGGGGCCCACTGAAGCTTTCTTT.